The present TCR beta chain was sequenced within a study of shared clonotypes between healthy human individuals. Method: immunoSEQ multiplex PCR; TCRdb's copy keeps in-frame clones and lacks some. The sample has approximately 530,000 clones, 90% to 96% seen once; the top ten hold under 0.06%. V was pared by 1 base and J by 2 bases, with 17 bases between. Germline lookup yields CDR1 MDHEN and CDR2 SYDVKM. This CDR3 is built from 17 residues. Comments on this clone: Its antigen is unidentified.

General study points: A few donors shared about 5% of their naive CD4 clonotypes.

This receptor was taken from a woman in her twenties or thirties in good health. This chain uses TRBV28 with TRBJ2-5; D is perhaps TRBD1 (5 bases). Input material: naive CD4+ T cells sorted from blood. Subset noted: CD45RA+ positively selected. The CDR3 DNA is TGTGCCAGCAGTTTATCCTCAGCTAGTGGGGCGCAAGAGACCCAGTACTTC. Amino acids: CASSLSSASGAQETQYF.